Here is one T cell receptor beta chain with its context. Antigen specificity is unknown. CDR1 is SGHRS, CDR2 YFSETQ, per germline. The ends lost 1 base at V and 7 bases at J; junction bases unmatched: 10. The CDR3 is 15 residues long. The library was made from cDNA and included unique molecular identifiers. Starting from approximately 1 to 10 million T cells, the study yielded approximately 500,000 cDNA molecules. TCRdb re-called the PCR reads with MiXCR, one entry per CDR3 protein. The table has hundreds of thousands of distinct CDR3 sequences, roughly 40% seen once; the top ten hold over 1.5%. The data were taken from a study of post-analysis software for immune sequencing data. Study-level points and caveats: When patients were compared with controls, four to six TRBV segments were more frequent, TRBV5-6, TRBV5-1 and TRBV20-1 among them.

The source material was blood. The chain has TRBV5-1 and TRBJ2-7; TRBD2 matches 8 bases. The sequence came from a girl aged 5-17 years with multiple sclerosis. As DNA, the CDR3 is TGCGCCAGCAGCTTGCCTCTGCGGGGGGCCAATGAGCAGTACTTC. Its translation: CASSLPLRGANEQYF.